This T cell receptor beta chain stems from a study of CD8 T cell repertoires and HIV-1 epitope variants. There are 13 residues in the CDR3. Trimming removed 5 bases at V and 4 bases at J, with 12 bases between. CDR1 LNHDA and CDR2 SQIVND come from the germline V gene (reference sequence). Note on this clone: Its target is not known.

Some clones are missing from TCRdb's copy, which holds only in-frame ones; the method was immunoSEQ multiplex PCR. This sample has 5,000 to 6,500 clones, with around 60% found just once. This sequence was found in a male donor with HIV. The chain has TRBV19 and TRBJ2-7; possible D gene TRBD1, 6 bases. The sequencing input was cultured CD8+ T cells derived from PBMCs. The CDR3: CASSPRDNYEQYF. CDR3 coding DNA: TGTGCCAGTAGTCCACGGGACAATTACGAGCAGTACTTC.